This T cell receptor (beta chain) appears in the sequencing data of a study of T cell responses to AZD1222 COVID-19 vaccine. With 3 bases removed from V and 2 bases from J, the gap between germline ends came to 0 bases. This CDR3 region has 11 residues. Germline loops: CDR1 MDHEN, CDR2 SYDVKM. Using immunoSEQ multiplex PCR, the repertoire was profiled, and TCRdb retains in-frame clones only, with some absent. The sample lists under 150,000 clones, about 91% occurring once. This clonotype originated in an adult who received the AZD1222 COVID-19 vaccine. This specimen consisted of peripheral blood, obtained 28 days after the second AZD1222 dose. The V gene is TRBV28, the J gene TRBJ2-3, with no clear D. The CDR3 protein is CASSFTDTQYF. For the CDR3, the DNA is TGTGCCAGCAGTTTCACAGATACGCAGTATTTT. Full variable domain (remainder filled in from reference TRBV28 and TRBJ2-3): DVKVTQSSRYLVKRTGEKVFLECVQDMDHENMFWYRQDPGLGLRLIYFSYDVKMKEKGDIPEGYSVSREKKERFSLILESASTNQTSMYLCASSFTDTQYFGPGTRLTVL.